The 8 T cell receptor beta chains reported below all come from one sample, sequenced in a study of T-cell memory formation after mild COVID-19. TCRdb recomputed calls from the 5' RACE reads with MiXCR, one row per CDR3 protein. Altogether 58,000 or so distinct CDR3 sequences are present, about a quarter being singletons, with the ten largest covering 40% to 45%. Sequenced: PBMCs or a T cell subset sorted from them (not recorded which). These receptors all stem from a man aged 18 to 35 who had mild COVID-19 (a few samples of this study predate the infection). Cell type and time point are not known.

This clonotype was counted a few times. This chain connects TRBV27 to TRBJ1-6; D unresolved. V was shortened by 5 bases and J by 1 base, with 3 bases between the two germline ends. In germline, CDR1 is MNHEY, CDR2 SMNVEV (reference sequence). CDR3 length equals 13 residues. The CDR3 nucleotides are TGTGCCAGCAGTCCGTCCTATAATTCACCCCTCCACTTT. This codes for CASSPSYNSPLHF.

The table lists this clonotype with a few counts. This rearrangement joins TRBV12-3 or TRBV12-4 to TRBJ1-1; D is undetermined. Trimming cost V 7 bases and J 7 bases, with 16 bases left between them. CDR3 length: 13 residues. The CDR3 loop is CASTPLPGDEAFF. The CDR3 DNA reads TGTGCCAGCACCCCCCTCCCGGGCGATGAAGCTTTCTTT.

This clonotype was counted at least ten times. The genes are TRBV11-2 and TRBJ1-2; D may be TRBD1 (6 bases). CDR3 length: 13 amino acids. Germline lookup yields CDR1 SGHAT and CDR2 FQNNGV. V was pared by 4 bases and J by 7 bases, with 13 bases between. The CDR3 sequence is CASSSGTGSGYTF. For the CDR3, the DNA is TGTGCCAGCAGCTCCGGAACAGGGTCTGGCTACACCTTC.

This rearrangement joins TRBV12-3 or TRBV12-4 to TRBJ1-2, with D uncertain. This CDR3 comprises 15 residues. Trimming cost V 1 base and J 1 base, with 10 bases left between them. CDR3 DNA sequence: TGTGCCAGCAGTTTAGTGGCCAGAGTTAACTATGGCTACACCTTC. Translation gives CASSLVARVNYGYTF.

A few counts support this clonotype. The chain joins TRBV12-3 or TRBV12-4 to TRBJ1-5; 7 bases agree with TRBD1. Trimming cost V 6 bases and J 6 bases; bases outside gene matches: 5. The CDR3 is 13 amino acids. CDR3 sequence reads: CASRRWTGQPQHF. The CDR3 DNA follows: TGTGCCAGCAGACGGTGGACAGGTCAGCCCCAGCATTTT.

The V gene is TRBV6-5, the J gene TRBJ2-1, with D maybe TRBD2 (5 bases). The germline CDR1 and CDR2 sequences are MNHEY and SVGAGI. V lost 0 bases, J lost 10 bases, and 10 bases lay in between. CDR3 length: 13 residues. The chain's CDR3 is CASSYSSGGEQFF. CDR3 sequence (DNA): TGTGCCAGCAGTTACTCGAGCGGAGGCGAGCAGTTCTTC.

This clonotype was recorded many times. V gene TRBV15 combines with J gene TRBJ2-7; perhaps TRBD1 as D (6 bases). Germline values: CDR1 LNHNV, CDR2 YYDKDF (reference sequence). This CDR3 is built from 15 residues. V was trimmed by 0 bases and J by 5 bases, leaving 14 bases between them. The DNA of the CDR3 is TGTGCCACCAGCAGAGATAAAACAGGGATTAACGAGCAGTACGTC. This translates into CATSRDKTGINEQYV.

CDR3 sequence (DNA): TGCAGCGTTCTCGGGCCGCGCCAAGAGACCCAGTACTTC. This encodes CSVLGPRQETQYF. The chain links TRBV29-1 to TRBJ2-5; D remains ambiguous. The germline V and J ends were trimmed by 5 bases and 1 base, with 11 bases remaining between them. Looked up from germline, CDR1 is SQVTM and CDR2 is ANQGSEA. CDR3 length equals 13 residues.